The TCR beta chain under discussion was sequenced for a study of beta chain features in type 1 diabetes. Study overall: The number of sorted cells examined across all samples was some 98,000,000. Findings and limits, study-wide: Within each of all four CD4+ subsets, Type 1 diabetes patients had TCRB CDR3s that were moderately but significantly shorter.

As every portion of the isolated RNA was reverse transcribed, the sequencing read expressed TCRB transcripts. Sequencing used immunoSEQ multiplex PCR; TCRdb keeps in-frame clones, though not all of them. The data show 600,000 to 750,000 clones, roughly 12% seen once. Germline CDR1 reads SGHDN; CDR2 reads FVKESK. The CDR3 consists of 17 residues. V gave up 0 bases and J gave up 3 bases; unmatched junction bases: 7. Only a few counts were recorded for this clone. The antigen remains undetermined. There was one heparinised blood draw per donor, averaging around 120 mL. The gene calls are TRBV14 and TRBJ2-7, with TRBD2 identical over 11 bases. Sequences were obtained from naive CD4+ T cells from blood. The clonotype originates from a man younger than 45 with type 1 diabetes. CDR3 sequence: CASSQEIGLAGGYEQYF. The CDR3, as DNA: TGTGCCAGCAGCCAAGAAATAGGCCTAGCGGGGGGCTACGAGCAGTACTTC.